The 12 T cell receptor beta chains below come from one sample, sequenced in a study of pediatric ulcerative colitis. Rectal tissue came from one to two pinch biopsies taken at colonoscopy. Clones were sequenced by immunoSEQ multiplex PCR, and TCRdb holds only the in-frame ones, with some missing. The sample includes 35,000 or so clones, less than 80% of them seen just once. The specimen was gut tissue. Source of these receptors: a boy aged 5 to 17 with moderate ulcerative colitis.

The DNA for the CDR3 is TGCGCCAGCAGCCAAGTTGATGGCTCACCCTACGAGCAGTACTTC. Translation: CASSQVDGSPYEQYF. This chain joins TRBV4-3 and TRBJ2-7; D is uncertain. Per germline, CDR1 LGHNA and CDR2 YSLEER. The ends were cut back, 1 base at V and 2 bases at J, with 12 bases in the middle. The CDR3 is 15 amino acids.

This clone came up a few times. Written as DNA, the CDR3 is TGCGCCAGCAGCCAAGAGGGGGCGAGTGCTAAAGGCCGGAGTGGTGAAAAACTGTTTTTT. Amino acids: CASSQEGASAKGRSGEKLFF. The rearrangement joins TRBV4-1 to TRBJ1-4; tentative D call: TRBD1 (6 bases). Per the germline V gene, CDR1 is MGHRA and CDR2 is YSYEKL. The CDR3 extends over 20 amino acids. The V end lost 0 bases, the J end lost 7 bases, and 27 bases lay between the germline ends.

CDR3 DNA sequence: TGTGCCAGCAGCAACGGACGGCTTGGCTACACCTTC. Translated, it gives CASSNGRLGYTF. The chain employs TRBV5-6 and TRBJ1-2; no clear D. The CDR3 runs 12 residues. V was trimmed by 4 bases and J by 7 bases, leaving 11 bases between them. The V gene's germline CDR1 is SGHDT and CDR2 YYEEEE.

The chain combines TRBV28 with TRBJ2-1, with D possibly matching TRBD1 (5 bases). The CDR3 is 14 amino acids. The germline gives CDR1 MDHEN, CDR2 SYDVKM. V was clipped by 4 bases and J by 6 bases, with 13 bases between them. The CDR3 loop reads CASSSPGAGNEQFF. For the CDR3, the DNA is TGTGCCAGCAGTTCCCCTGGGGCTGGCAATGAGCAGTTCTTC.

The rearrangement joins TRBV28 to TRBJ2-3; unclear D gene. V lost 6 bases, J lost 6 bases, and 13 bases lay in between. The V gene's germline CDR1 is MDHEN and CDR2 SYDVKM. This CDR3 comprises 13 residues. The CDR3 loop reads CASSSEIVDTQYF. In DNA, the CDR3 is TGTGCCAGCAGCTCGGAGATCGTTGATACGCAGTATTTT.

The chain carries TRBV6-1 and TRBJ1-4; D gene unclear. This CDR3 has 15 amino acids. With 6 bases removed from V and 6 bases from J, the gap between germline ends came to 17 bases. The germline gives CDR1 MNHNS, CDR2 SASEGT. Written as DNA, the CDR3 is TGTGCCAGCAGCCTTTTGATTGAAGTCTATGAAAAACTGTTTTTT. Translation gives CASSLLIEVYEKLFF.

The rearrangement joins TRBV18 to TRBJ2-5; the D is unclear. The CDR3 extends over 14 amino acids. The V gene lost 0 bases and the J gene lost 4 bases, with 9 bases spanning the gap. Germline V lookup: CDR1 KGHSH, CDR2 LQKENI. The CDR3 sequence is CASSPPSKGETQYF. The CDR3 DNA is TGTGCCAGCTCACCACCTTCAAAAGGAGAGACCCAGTACTTC.

This chain links TRBV30 with TRBJ1-1; D remains ambiguous. The CDR3 totals 13 residues. Trimming shortened V by 0 bases and J by 5 bases, and 10 bases separated the two germline ends. Germline CDR1 reads GTSNPN; CDR2 reads SVGIG (reference sequence). CDR3 loop: CAWSVRVGTEAFF. CDR3 coding DNA: TGTGCCTGGAGTGTACGTGTAGGAACTGAAGCTTTCTTT.

The V gene is TRBV6-5, the J gene TRBJ1-2; D might be TRBD1 (5 bases). CDR1 MNHEY and CDR2 SVGAGI come from the germline V gene. With 6 bases removed from V and 1 base from J, the gap between germline ends came to 15 bases. CDR3 length: 15 residues. This chain's CDR3 is CASRLPGGVNYGYTF. Here the CDR3 DNA reads TGTGCCAGCAGGCTCCCGGGGGGGGTTAACTATGGCTACACCTTC.

The chain employs TRBV5-1 and TRBJ2-1; no firm D call. Germline CDR1 SGHRS, CDR2 YFSETQ. Trimming cost V 0 bases and J 0 bases, with 4 bases left between them. The CDR3 has 14 amino acids. The CDR3 bases are TGCGCCAGCAGCTTGGACAGCTCCTACAATGAGCAGTTCTTC. This gives the protein CASSLDSSYNEQFF. Filled out from reference TRBV5-1 and TRBJ2-1, the complete variable domain reads KAGVTQTPRYLIKTRGQQVTLSCSPISGHRSVSWYQQTPGQGLQFLFEYFSETQRNKGNFPGRFSGRQFSNSRSEMNVSTLELGDSALYLCASSLDSSYNEQFFGPGTRLTVL.

The V call is TRBV6-1, the J call TRBJ1-6; no definite D call. CDR1 MNHNS and CDR2 SASEGT come from the germline V gene. The CDR3 totals 13 residues. The ends were cut back, 7 bases at V and 8 bases at J, with 12 bases in the middle. CDR3 in DNA: TGTGCCAGCAATCGAGCCGGAGATTCACCCCTCCACTTT. It codes for CASNRAGDSPLHF.

The chain couples TRBV29-1 to TRBJ2-3, with D possibly matching TRBD1 (6 bases). The length of the CDR3 is 14 residues. CDR1 SQVTM and CDR2 ANQGSEA come from the germline V gene. Trimming shortened V by 2 bases and J by 3 bases, and 12 bases separated the two germline ends. The CDR3 bases are TGCAGCGTTGAACTAGGGGGAAGAACAGATACGCAGTATTTT. It encodes CSVELGGRTDTQYF.